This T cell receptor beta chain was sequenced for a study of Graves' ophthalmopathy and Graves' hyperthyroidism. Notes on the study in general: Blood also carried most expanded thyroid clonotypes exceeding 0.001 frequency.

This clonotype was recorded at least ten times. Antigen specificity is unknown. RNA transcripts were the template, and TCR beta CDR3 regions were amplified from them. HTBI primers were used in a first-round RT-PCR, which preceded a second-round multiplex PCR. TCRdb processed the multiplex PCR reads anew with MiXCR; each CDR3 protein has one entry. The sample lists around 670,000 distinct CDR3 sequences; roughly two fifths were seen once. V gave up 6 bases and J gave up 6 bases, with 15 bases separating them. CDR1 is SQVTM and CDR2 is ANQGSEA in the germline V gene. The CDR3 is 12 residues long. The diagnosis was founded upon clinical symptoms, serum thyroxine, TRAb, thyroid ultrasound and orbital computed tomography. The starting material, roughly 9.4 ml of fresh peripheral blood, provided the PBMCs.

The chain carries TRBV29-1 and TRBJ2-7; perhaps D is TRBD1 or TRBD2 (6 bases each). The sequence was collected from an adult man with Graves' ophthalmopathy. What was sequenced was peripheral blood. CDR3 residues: CSVRTGGGEQYF. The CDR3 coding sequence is TGCAGCGTCCGGACTGGAGGGGGCGAGCAGTACTTC.